The T cell receptor (beta chain) under discussion was sequenced for a study of blood T cell repertoires in COVID-19 (dated by TCRdb to about 2020). Some background on the complete study: Samples covering the acute and convalescent phases of COVID-19 were provided by collaborators in the United States, Italy and Spain. The dataset comprised deeply sampled blood TCRbeta repertoires from subjects exposed to, actively infected with, or recovered from COVID-19. Samples were obtained from the ongoing ImmuneRACE study (first 160 participants) and from 1,254 subjects provided by 6 global collaborators. The prospective study material was composed of cDNA or gDNA derived from T cells, B-cell-depleted T cells, or PBMCs. Where available, HLA class I and class II types were taken from metadata supplied by the sample provider and were not determined by assay-based typing. Sample metadata almost always included a de-identified subject ID, COVID-19 status, age in years and sex. The repertoires were released in a freely available public database meant as a resource for research on the immune response to SARS-CoV-2. The study at large found these results: Clinical and demographic metadata were provided uncurated, with the amount varying by source and participant.

Note on this clone: Its antigen is still unknown. The input lacks base qualities; no much larger clone sits a single base away.

The immunoSEQ Assay, a bias-controlled multiplex PCR, was used to amplify TCRbeta CDR3 regions from genomic DNA. The study's own analysis went as follows. The number of nucleated cells in each sample was estimated by amplification of reference gene primers within the assay. To quantify the absolute abundance of each unique TCRbeta CDR3 rearrangement, sequence reads were collapsed and filtered. Productive Simpson clonality was computed per sample as the square root of Simpson's diversity index over productive rearrangements. Here the immuneACCESS table is served through TCRdb, limited to in-frame sequences with V and J called. Missing clones are a known gap in these copies; in checked studies unresolved V genes cover under half, and the rest lacks a known reason. The DNA was the basis for D and trimming; V, J and clone size are from that table. This sample holds 150,000 to 200,000 clones; 84% were observed only once. The top ten constitute roughly 15% of the sample.

In the prospective study, participants were 18 to 89 years old, resided in approximately 22 geographic areas of the United States, and were enrolled through a virtual design. In the prospective study, participants were assigned to cohorts based on the clinical history participants reported in a screening survey and a study questionnaire. ImmuneRACE Cohort 3 recovered participants were defined by two consecutive negative NP/OP PCR tests, healthcare professional clearance, or symptom resolution. Each participant in the prospective study had whole blood, serum and a nasopharyngeal or oropharyngeal swab collected by mobile phlebotomists. Participants in the prospective study had the option to provide additional blood draws and questionnaires over a roughly 2-month period. Before DNA extraction, blood samples from the prospective study were shipped at room temperature or frozen. The sequencing input was PBMCs or T cells enriched from blood (not recorded which). The receptor's source is a man aged 45-65 years who had recovered from COVID-19.

The DNA sequence follows: TGTGCCAGCAGCTTTAGCCCCGGGGGGGCCGCAGATACGCAGTATTTT. Translated, it reads CASSFSPGGAADTQYF. The chain is assembled from TRBV9 and TRBJ2-3, and TRBD2 aligns with 8 junction nucleotides. The germline V gene supplies CDR1 SGDLS and CDR2 YYNGEE. V ends up 4 bases short and J 4 bases short, with an unmatched junction base count of 11. The CDR3 has 16 amino acids, counting the end cysteine and phenylalanine. Left in the record is the CDR3 DNA by itself, 48 bases read in frame from the first base.